These T cell receptor beta chains were read from a single sample in a study of follicular helper T cells after annual influenza vaccination. TCRdb's table, derived via immunoSEQ multiplex PCR, lists solely in-frame clones and lacks some. The data contain about 11,000 clones, roughly 77% of them singletons. Sample: CXCR5- memory CD4+ T cells sorted from blood, taken on the day of influenza vaccination. The receptors stem from an adult who received the influenza vaccine. The CDR3 runs from the conserved cysteine through the conserved F or W. D genes are given only for firm matches. Where a row states a size, it is once, few, many or the class of an expanded clone; other rows omit it.

size,J,D,V,CDR3,DNA
-,TRBJ2-7,TRBD1,TRBV2,CASRETGVAYEQYF,TGTGCCAGCAGGGAGACAGGGGTCGCCTACGAGCAGTACTTC
-,TRBJ2-5,TRBD2,TRBV6-5,CASSRLAGVETQYF,TGTGCCAGCAGCCGGCTAGCGGGAGTAGAGACCCAGTACTTC
-,TRBJ2-5,-,TRBV5-4,CASSLSSRNQETQYF,TGTGCCAGCAGCTTGAGTTCCAGGAACCAAGAGACCCAGTACTTC
few,TRBJ2-7,TRBD1,TRBV9,CASSPRTGGAYEQYF,TGTGCCAGCAGCCCTCGGACAGGGGGTGCCTACGAGCAGTACTTC
once,TRBJ2-3,TRBD1,TRBV7-6,CASSLDYSPDRETDTQYF,TGTGCCAGCAGCTTAGATTATTCCCCGGACAGGGAAACAGATACGCAGTATTTT
-,TRBJ1-2,-,TRBV4-1,CASSQVTGSYGYTF,TGCGCCAGCAGCCAAGTTACGGGAAGCTATGGCTACACCTTC
-,TRBJ1-2,TRBD1,TRBV20-1,CSNTGGYGYTF,TGCAGTAATACAGGGGGATATGGCTACACCTTC
-,TRBJ2-7,-,TRBV11-2,CASSGLRVSSYEQYF,TGTGCCAGCAGCGGTCTCAGGGTGTCGTCCTACGAGCAGTACTTC
-,TRBJ2-1,TRBD2,TRBV18,CASSPPVSGILEQFF,TGTGCCAGCTCACCACCGGTTAGCGGGATTCTTGAGCAGTTCTTC
-,TRBJ1-1,-,TRBV19,CASSMGGTEAFF,TGTGCCAGTAGTATGGGGGGAACTGAAGCTTTCTTT
-,TRBJ2-7,TRBD2,TRBV6-1,CASSEGLAGFSYEQYF,TGTGCCAGCAGTGAGGGACTAGCGGGATTCTCCTACGAGCAGTACTTC
-,TRBJ2-7,-,TRBV30,CAWSVRAGEQYF,TGTGCCTGGAGTGTCAGGGCAGGCGAGCAGTACTTC
-,TRBJ1-1,-,TRBV18,CASSQLKGGPGTEAFF,TGTGCCAGCTCACAACTAAAGGGGGGTCCGGGCACTGAAGCTTTCTTT
once,TRBJ2-5,TRBD1,TRBV29-1,CSVIPGQQQLGPQYF,TGCAGCGTCATACCGGGACAGCAACAACTGGGGCCCCAGTACTTC
-,TRBJ2-2,-,TRBV7-3,CASSLNTRGELFF,TGTGCCAGCAGCTTAAACACTCGGGGGGAGCTGTTTTTT
-,TRBJ1-4,TRBD1,TRBV6-1,CASSGTGREKLFF,TGTGCCTCCTCCGGGACAGGGCGAGAAAAACTGTTTTTT
-,TRBJ1-2,-,TRBV4-1,CASSQDLQTGGYGYTF,TGCGCCAGCAGCCAAGATTTACAGACAGGAGGCTATGGCTACACCTTC
-,TRBJ1-5,-,TRBV6-1,CASSVGGSLNQPQHF,TGTGCCAGCAGTGTTGGGGGGTCCCTCAATCAGCCCCAGCATTTT
once,TRBJ2-3,TRBD2,TRBV5-1,CASSPRPSGRTDTQYF,TGCGCCAGCAGCCCCCGGCCTAGCGGTCGCACAGATACGCAGTATTTT
-,TRBJ1-5,TRBD1,TRBV30,CAWSARTGATNQPQHF,TGTGCCTGGAGTGCGCGGACAGGGGCAACAAATCAGCCCCAGCATTTT
-,TRBJ1-5,-,TRBV7-8,CASSLGPVQPQHF,TGTGCCAGCAGCTTAGGCCCTGTTCAGCCCCAGCATTTT
once,TRBJ2-7,-,TRBV6-5,CASRHPGTYEQYF,TGTGCCAGCCGACACCCAGGGACCTACGAGCAGTACTTC
-,TRBJ2-7,-,TRBV15,CATSLRADSYEQYF,TGTGCCACCAGTTTAAGGGCCGACTCCTACGAGCAGTACTTC
few,TRBJ1-5,-,TRBV6-1,CASSAKGEGNQPQHF,TGTGCCAGCAGTGCTAAAGGCGAAGGGAATCAGCCCCAGCATTTT
-,TRBJ2-7,TRBD1,TRBV19,CASHRDRSSYEQYF,TGTGCCAGCCACCGGGACAGAAGCTCCTACGAGCAGTACTTC
-,TRBJ2-3,TRBD2,TRBV10-1,CASSDRISGVDTQYF,TGCGCCAGCAGTGATAGGATTAGCGGGGTAGATACGCAGTATTTT
-,TRBJ2-5,-,TRBV20-1,CSASQETQYF,TGCAGTGCTAGCCAGGAGACCCAGTACTTC
once,TRBJ2-5,-,TRBV19,CASRSQGQETQYF,TGTGCCAGTAGAAGTCAGGGCCAAGAGACCCAGTACTTC
-,TRBJ1-2,-,TRBV28,CASSFPGQNYGYTF,TGTGCCAGCAGTTTCCCGGGGCAGAACTATGGCTACACCTTC
-,TRBJ2-5,TRBD2,TRBV18,CASSPGLAERETQYF,TGTGCCAGCTCACCCGGACTAGCGGAAAGAGAGACCCAGTACTTC
-,TRBJ2-5,TRBD2,TRBV18,CASSSWTSVRQETQYF,TGTGCCAGCTCATCGTGGACTAGCGTACGACAAGAGACCCAGTACTTC
-,TRBJ2-2,TRBD1,TRBV6-4,CASKGQPNTGELFF,TGTGCCAGCAAGGGACAGCCGAACACCGGGGAGCTGTTTTTT
-,TRBJ1-3,-,TRBV19,CASSTYEPGTTGNTIYF,TGTGCCAGTAGTACCTACGAACCGGGGACTACTGGAAACACCATATATTTT
-,TRBJ1-3,-,TRBV7-8,CASSRNRGNTIYF,TGTGCCAGCAGTCGCAACAGGGGAAACACCATATATTTT
-,TRBJ2-3,-,TRBV30,CAWSEGGGTDTQYF,TGTGCCTGGAGTGAGGGAGGGGGAACAGATACGCAGTATTTT
-,TRBJ1-3,-,TRBV9,CASSPRVGGGISGNTIYF,TGTGCCAGCAGCCCCAGGGTAGGGGGGGGAATTTCTGGAAACACCATATATTTT
-,TRBJ1-4,-,TRBV19,CASSPTGGRPGEKLFF,TGTGCCAGTAGTCCGACGGGGGGCAGGCCAGGCGAAAAACTGTTTTTT
-,TRBJ1-3,-,TRBV9,CASSVALGTGNTIYF,TGTGCCAGCAGCGTAGCTCTGGGCACTGGAAACACCATATATTTT
-,TRBJ1-5,TRBD1,TRBV6-6,CASSNRQGRNQPQHF,TGTGCCAGCAGCAATCGACAGGGTCGCAATCAGCCCCAGCATTTT
-,TRBJ2-3,-,TRBV18,CASSPPRGSQVGDTQYF,TGTGCCAGCTCACCACCGAGGGGATCACAGGTCGGAGATACGCAGTATTTT
-,TRBJ2-1,TRBD1,TRBV5-1,CASSTSGTVISGEQFF,TGCGCCAGCAGCACATCCGGGACAGTGATCTCGGGAGAGCAGTTCTTC
-,TRBJ2-1,-,TRBV27,CASGGIFYNEQFF,TGTGCCAGCGGTGGGATCTTCTACAATGAGCAGTTCTTC
-,TRBJ1-1,-,TRBV7-2,CASSPNAGAARGTEAFF,TGTGCCAGCAGCCCAAACGCGGGGGCCGCCCGAGGGACTGAAGCTTTCTTT
once,TRBJ2-6,-,TRBV28,CASSPMLSGANVLTF,TGTGCCAGCAGTCCAATGCTCTCTGGGGCCAACGTCCTGACTTTC
-,TRBJ2-3,TRBD2,TRBV7-2,CASSLAGPTDTQYF,TGTGCCAGCAGCCTAGCGGGACCCACAGATACGCAGTATTTT
-,TRBJ2-1,TRBD2,TRBV4-1,CASSSLTSGRGNEQFF,TGCGCCAGCAGCTCCTTGACCAGCGGGAGGGGGAATGAGCAGTTCTTC
-,TRBJ2-1,-,TRBV27,CASSPFQGHNEQFF,TGTGCCAGCAGTCCTTTTCAGGGGCACAATGAGCAGTTCTTC
-,TRBJ2-7,TRBD1,TRBV18,CASSPTQGDYEQYF,TGTGCCAGCTCACCAACCCAGGGGGACTACGAGCAGTACTTC
-,TRBJ1-5,-,TRBV4-3,CASSQDHVLGGNQPQHF,TGCGCCAGCAGCCAAGATCATGTGCTTGGGGGCAATCAGCCCCAGCATTTT
-,TRBJ2-1,TRBD2,TRBV5-6,CASSLRAGGFHEQFF,TGTGCCAGCAGCTTGCGGGCGGGGGGATTCCATGAGCAGTTCTTC
-,TRBJ2-7,-,TRBV6-1,CASSEYGPVTSEQYF,TGTGCCAGCAGTGAATATGGTCCCGTTACTAGCGAGCAGTACTTC
-,TRBJ1-2,-,TRBV19,CASSIPVGGYTF,TGTGCCAGTAGTATTCCCGTTGGAGGCTACACCTTC
few,TRBJ2-7,-,TRBV6-6,CASSLPGVYEQYF,TGTGCCAGCAGTCTCCCGGGGGTCTACGAGCAGTACTTC
-,TRBJ2-7,TRBD2,TRBV27,CASSLPGGYEQYF,TGTGCCAGCAGTTTACCGGGAGGGTACGAGCAGTACTTC
-,TRBJ2-7,TRBD2,TRBV11-2,CASSLDRLALYEQYF,TGTGCCAGCAGCTTAGATCGACTAGCGCTCTACGAGCAGTACTTC
few,TRBJ1-6,TRBD1,TRBV30,CAWTLLAGTGVNSPLHF,TGTGCCTGGACCTTACTGGCCGGGACAGGGGTTAATTCACCCCTCCACTTT
-,TRBJ2-1,-,TRBV21-1,CASSTPPGPEQFF,TGTGCCAGCAGCACGCCCCCCGGACCCGAGCAGTTCTTC
few,TRBJ1-5,-,TRBV2,CASRLDINQPQHF,TGTGCCAGCAGACTCGACATCAATCAGCCCCAGCATTTT